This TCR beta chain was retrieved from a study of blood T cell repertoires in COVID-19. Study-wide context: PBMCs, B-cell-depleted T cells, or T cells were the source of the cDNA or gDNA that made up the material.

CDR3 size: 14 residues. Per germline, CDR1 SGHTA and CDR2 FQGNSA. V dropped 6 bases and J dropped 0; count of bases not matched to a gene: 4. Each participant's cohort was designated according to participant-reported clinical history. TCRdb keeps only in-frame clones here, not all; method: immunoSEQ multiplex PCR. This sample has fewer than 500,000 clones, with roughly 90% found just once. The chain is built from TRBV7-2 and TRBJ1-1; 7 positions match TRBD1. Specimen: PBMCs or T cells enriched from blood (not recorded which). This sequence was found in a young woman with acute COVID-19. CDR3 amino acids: CASRGTAMNTEAFF. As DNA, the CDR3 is TGTGCCAGCAGGGGGACAGCCATGAACACTGAAGCTTTCTTT. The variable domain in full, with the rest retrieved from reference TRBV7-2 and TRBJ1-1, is GAGVSQSPSNKVTEKGKDVELRCDPISGHTALYWYRQSLGQGLEFLIYFQGNSAPDKSGLPSDRFSAERTGGSVSTLTIQRTQQEDSAVYLCASRGTAMNTEAFFGQGTRLTVV.